Shown below are 22 T cell receptor beta chains from a single sample sequenced in a study of OX40 agonist ivuxolimab in advanced cancers. The data were produced by immunoSEQ multiplex PCR, yet TCRdb's version contains in-frame clones alone and is incomplete. The table shows almost 85,000 clones, with roughly 89% occurring only once. Sequencing used CD4+ or CD8+ T cells sorted from blood, obtained in a trial of the OX40 agonist ivuxolimab. The receptors shown here come from an adult with an advanced solid tumor such as melanoma, head and neck, liver or kidney cancer.

The chain carries TRBV7-8 and TRBJ1-2; 8 bases agree with TRBD1. This CDR3 comprises 15 residues. V lost 5 bases and J lost 3; bases outside the gene matches: 8. Germline CDR1 is SGHVS and CDR2 is FQNEAQ. In DNA form, the CDR3 reads TGTGCCAGCAGCGCCGACAGGGGCATATACTATGGCTACACCTTC. This gives the protein CASSADRGIYYGYTF.

This chain links TRBV10-3 with TRBJ2-2; D is undetermined. With 6 bases removed from V and 3 bases from J, the gap between germline ends came to 8 bases. The CDR3 is 13 amino acids. Germline values: CDR1 ENHRY, CDR2 SYGVKD. The CDR3 is CAIRGLDTGELFF. The DNA of the CDR3 is TGTGCCATCAGGGGTTTGGACACCGGGGAGCTGTTTTTT.

The gene calls are TRBV7-8 and TRBJ2-1; 7 bases fit TRBD2. Germline assignment: CDR1 SGHVS and CDR2 FQNEAQ. The CDR3 is 21 residues long. J gave up 0 bases and V 0 bases, and 17 bases lay outside the gene matches. The CDR3 nucleotides read TGTGCCAGCAGCTTAGCGTCGACAGCGGGGAGGTGGAGCAGCTCCTACAATGAGCAGTTCTTC. As protein: CASSLASTAGRWSSSYNEQFF.

This clone was detected once. The chain carries TRBV28 and TRBJ2-5, with a tentative D call TRBD2 (6 bases). The CDR3 length is 13 residues. Germline V gives CDR1 MDHEN, CDR2 SYDVKM. V was trimmed by 3 bases and J by 5 bases, leaving 10 bases between them. The CDR3, as DNA: TGTGCCAGCAGTTTTGGGGGACTGGAGACCCAGTACTTC. This sequence encodes CASSFGGLETQYF.

This clone was recorded only once. The V gene is TRBV6-5, the J gene TRBJ2-3; D is possibly TRBD2 (5 bases). Germline V gene lookup returns CDR1 MNHEY and CDR2 SVGAGI. The CDR3 extends over 15 amino acids. Trimming took off 2 bases at V and 2 bases at J, with 11 bases between the two ends. The CDR3 spells CASSYGGRFTDTQYF. The CDR3 nucleotides read TGTGCCAGCAGTTACGGTGGGAGATTCACAGATACGCAGTATTTT.

This clone was seen once. This sequence joins TRBV27 and TRBJ1-2; possible D gene TRBD1, 6 bases. This CDR3 region has 13 residues. Trimming took off 6 bases at V and 3 bases at J, with 11 bases between the two ends. Germline lookup yields CDR1 MNHEY and CDR2 SMNVEV (reference sequence). This CDR3 is CASSAGAYYGYTF. CDR3 bases: TGTGCCAGCAGCGCGGGGGCCTACTATGGCTACACCTTC.

Written as DNA, the CDR3 is TGTGCCAGCAGCTACGGACCGAACACCATATATTTT. Translation: CASSYGPNTIYF. The chain joins TRBV5-5 to TRBJ1-3, with D unclear. CDR1 is SGHKS and CDR2 is YYEKEE in the germline V gene (reference sequence). V shed 3 bases and J shed 7 bases, with 8 bases lying between them. The CDR3 has 12 residues.

This chain connects TRBV5-8 to TRBJ2-1; TRBD1 matches 11 bases. Germline lookup yields CDR1 SGHTS and CDR2 YDEGEE. Trimming cost V 4 bases and J 8 bases; bases outside gene matches: 8. The CDR3 is 15 residues long. The CDR3, as DNA: TGTGCCAGCAGCCCCGGACAGGGGGCGCGCTATGAGCAGTTCTTC. It specifies CASSPGQGARYEQFF. The whole variable domain, filled in from reference TRBV5-8 and TRBJ2-1, reads EAGVTQSPTHLIKTRGQQATLRCSPISGHTSVYWYQQALGLGLQFLLWYDEGEERNRGNFPPRFSGRQFPNYSSELNVNALELEDSALYLCASSPGQGARYEQFFGPGTRLTVL.

This chain connects TRBV15 to TRBJ2-3; D call uncertain. With 1 base removed from V and 2 bases from J, the gap between germline ends came to 7 bases. This CDR3 has 14 residues. Per the germline V gene, CDR1 is LNHNV and CDR2 is YYDKDF (reference sequence). This CDR3 is CATSRGGNTDTQYF. CDR3 in DNA: TGTGCCACCAGCAGAGGTGGAAACACAGATACGCAGTATTTT.

V gene TRBV4-1 combines with J gene TRBJ2-1, with D tentatively TRBD1 (7 bases). Trimming shortened V by 0 bases and J by 5 bases, and 17 bases separated the two germline ends. Germline assignment: CDR1 MGHRA and CDR2 YSYEKL. The CDR3 contains 17 residues. CDR3 sequence reads: CASSQELAGGGHNEQFF. CDR3 nucleotides: TGCGCCAGCAGCCAAGAACTGGCAGGGGGAGGCCACAATGAGCAGTTCTTC.

The chain employs TRBV2 and TRBJ1-1; 8 bases align to TRBD1. The junction had 8 bases not matched to a gene; V was cut back by 6 bases and J by 8 bases. This CDR3 spans 13 amino acids. The V gene's germline CDR1 is SNHLY and CDR2 FYNNEI. The DNA for the CDR3 is TGTGCCAGCAGAGGGGACAGGCTTTGGGAAGCTTTCTTT. Encoded protein: CASRGDRLWEAFF.

This chain uses TRBV9 with TRBJ2-1; 10 positions agree with TRBD1. The CDR3 covers 14 residues. CDR1 is SGDLS and CDR2 is YYNGEE in the germline V gene. J gave up 9 bases and V 4 bases, and 7 bases lay outside the gene matches. The CDR3, as DNA: TGTGCCAGCAGCCAGGGACAGGGGTTTGGTGAGCAGTTCTTC. Encoded protein: CASSQGQGFGEQFF.

V is TRBV30 and J is TRBJ1-4; tentatively, D is TRBD1 (5 bases). Trimming took off 2 bases at V and 5 bases at J, with 18 bases between the two ends. This CDR3 has 16 amino acids. Germline lookup yields CDR1 GTSNPN and CDR2 SVGIG (reference sequence). In DNA, the CDR3 is TGTGCCTGGAGTTACCCCGGGGGAACGCCAAATGAAAAACTGTTTTTT. Translating gives CAWSYPGGTPNEKLFF.

The V and J genes are TRBV29-1 and TRBJ2-3; D might be TRBD2 (5 bases). This CDR3 is 14 amino acids long. V lost 4 bases and J lost 1, with 12 bases in between. CDR1 SQVTM and CDR2 ANQGSEA come from the germline V gene. CDR3 nucleotide sequence: TGCAGCGTTGTTCGAGGGATTGGCACAGATACGCAGTATTTT. Translating gives CSVVRGIGTDTQYF.

The rearrangement links TRBV7-8 to TRBJ2-7, with D tentatively TRBD1 (5 bases). CDR3 length: 13 residues. Germline CDR1 is SGHVS and CDR2 is FQNEAQ. V lost 6 bases and J lost 6, with 15 bases in between. The CDR3 loop reads CASSQIPGREQYF. The CDR3 region has the DNA TGTGCCAGCAGTCAAATCCCAGGGCGCGAGCAGTACTTC.

The chain has TRBV10-3 and TRBJ2-7, with D tentatively TRBD2 (5 bases). Germline V CDR1 and CDR2: ENHRY, SYGVKD. CDR3 size: 12 residues. DNA for the CDR3: TGTGCCATCAGTGAGTCCAGCGGTGTTCTTCACGTC. Its protein product is CAISESSGVLHV.

This sequence joins TRBV6-1 and TRBJ1-4; D is unclear. The CDR3 extends over 13 amino acids. Per the germline V gene, CDR1 is MNHNS and CDR2 is SASEGT. V was clipped by 4 bases and J by 8 bases, with 11 bases between them. Here the CDR3 DNA reads TGTGCCAGCAGTGGGATAAGGGAGGAAAAACTGTTTTTT. Translating gives CASSGIREEKLFF.

The chain uses TRBV7-9 and TRBJ2-4; D may be TRBD1 (6 bases). Germline assignment: CDR1 SEHNR and CDR2 FQNEAQ (reference sequence). This CDR3 has 15 amino acids. The V gene lost 6 bases and the J gene lost 5 bases, with 17 bases spanning the gap. The CDR3 bases are TGTGCCAGCAGTCCTGGGTCGAACAGGGAAAACATTCAGTACTTC. Translated: CASSPGSNRENIQYF. The whole variable domain, filled in from reference TRBV7-9 and TRBJ2-4, reads DTGVSQNPRHKITKRGQNVTFRCDPISEHNRLYWYRQTLGQGPEFLTYFQNEAQLEKSRLLSDRFSAERPKGSFSTLEIQRTEQGDSAMYLCASSPGSNRENIQYFGAGTRLSVL.

The chain's CDR3 is CASSLDRGLSYEQYF. The DNA of the CDR3 is TGTGCCAGCAGCTTAGACAGGGGACTATCCTACGAGCAGTACTTC. The chain recombines TRBV7-9 with TRBJ2-7, with D possibly called TRBD1 or TRBD2 (7 bases each). Germline V gene sequence: CDR1 SEHNR, CDR2 FQNEAQ (reference sequence). This CDR3 region has 15 residues. V was cut by 1 base and J by 1 base, with 11 bases left in between.

V and J are TRBV5-1 and TRBJ2-5, with TRBD1 matching 8 bases. Germline V gene sequence: CDR1 SGHRS, CDR2 YFSETQ. The length of the CDR3 is 14 residues. Trimming cost V 0 bases and J 5 bases; bases outside gene matches: 3. The CDR3 region has the DNA TGCGCCAGCAGCTTGGACAGGGGGACGGAGACCCAGTACTTC. Translated: CASSLDRGTETQYF.

The chain employs TRBV23-1 and TRBJ1-4, with 7 positions matching TRBD1. TRBV23-1 is classed as an ORF, of uncertain function. V lost 6 bases, J lost 14 bases, and 6 bases stayed unmatched. The CDR3 covers 11 residues. The DNA of the CDR3 is TGCGCCAGCAGGCGGGACAGCACCCTGTTTTTT. This translates into CASRRDSTLFF.

Comments on this clone: This specimen includes other DNA sequences encoding the same CDR3. The J gene is TRBJ1-5, the V gene TRBV4-3, with no clear D. CDR1 and CDR2 from the germline V gene are LGHNA and YSLEER. This CDR3 has 14 residues. With 0 bases removed from V and 5 bases from J, the gap between germline ends came to 8 bases. CDR3 region: CASSQELTDQPQHF. The CDR3 region has the DNA TGCGCCAGCAGCCAAGAGCTCACAGATCAGCCCCAGCATTTT.